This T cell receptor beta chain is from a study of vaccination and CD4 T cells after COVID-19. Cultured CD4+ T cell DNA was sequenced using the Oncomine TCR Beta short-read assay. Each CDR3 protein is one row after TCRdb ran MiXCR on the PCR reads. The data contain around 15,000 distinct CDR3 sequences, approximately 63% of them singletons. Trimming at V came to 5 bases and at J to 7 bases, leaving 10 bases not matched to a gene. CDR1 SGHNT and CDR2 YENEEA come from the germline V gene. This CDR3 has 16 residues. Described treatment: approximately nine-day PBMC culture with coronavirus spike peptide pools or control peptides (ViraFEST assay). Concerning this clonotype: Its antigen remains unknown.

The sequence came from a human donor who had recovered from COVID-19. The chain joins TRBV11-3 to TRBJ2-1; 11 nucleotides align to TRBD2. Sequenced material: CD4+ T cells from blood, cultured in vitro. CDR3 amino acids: CASSPYSGGAGNEQFF. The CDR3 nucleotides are TGTGCCAGCAGCCCCTATAGCGGGGGGGCGGGGAATGAGCAGTTCTTC.